Given below is one TCR beta chain in context. The data derive from a study of blood T cell repertoires in COVID-19. Study details: Samples taken during acute and convalescent COVID-19 were collected in the United States, Italy and Spain.

Clones were sequenced by immunoSEQ multiplex PCR, and TCRdb holds only the in-frame ones, with some missing. The data show approximately 230,000 clones, with approximately 80% seen just once and roughly 9.8% held by the top ten. This CDR3 contains 15 residues. Germline CDR1 KGHSH, CDR2 LQKENI. Trimming took 4 bases from V and 7 from J, leaving 17 bases between them. The J gene is TRBJ1-3, the V gene TRBV18, with D perhaps matching TRBD1 (6 bases). This sequence was found in an older man with acute or convalescent COVID-19. Specimen: peripheral blood. CDR3 coding DNA: TGTGCCAGCTCACTCGGGACATTTGGTTGGAACACCATATATTTT. Amino acids: CASSLGTFGWNTIYF. Together with reference TRBV18 and TRBJ1-3, the CDR3 gives the full variable domain: NAGVMQNPRHLVRRRGQEARLRCSPMKGHSHVYWYRQLPEEGLKFMVYLQKENIIDESGMPKERFSAEFPKEGPSILRIQQVVRGDSAAYFCASSLGTFGWNTIYFGEGSWLTVV.